This TCR beta chain was captured by sequencing in a study of regulatory T cells in long-lasting Graves disease. Study-wide results and caveats: There were preferences for TRBV28, TRBJ1-2 and TRBJ2-5 in persistent disease.

Regarding time point: newly diagnosed GD, antithyroid drugs for less than 3 months. RNA isolated from PBMCs was used to make the TCR library. This clonotype was seen ten or more times. The antigen is unknown. The germline V gene encodes CDR1 SQVTM and CDR2 ANQGSEA. The V end was cut by 7 bases, the J end by 3 bases, with 16 bases between. The length of the CDR3 is 13 residues. Construction of the TCR beta libraries employed iRepertoire HTBI primers in conjunction with Arm-PCR of CDR3 regions. A single record per CDR3 protein comes from TCRdb applying MiXCR to the multiplex PCR reads. Here the sample spans a few hundred thousand distinct CDR3 sequences, under 20% being singletons. This sample was also put to use in a study of T cells in Graves' hyperthyroidism and ophthalmopathy. That work states: Most clonotypes expanded in the thyroid (above 0.001) were also present in blood.

Sequencing was performed on peripheral blood mononuclear cells (PBMCs), taken at new diagnosis, from a patient treated with antithyroid drugs. The chain carries TRBV29-1 and TRBJ2-7, with TRBD2 as a possible D gene (5 bases). This clonotype was sampled from a woman aged 25 to 45 with Graves disease. CDR3 in amino acids: CSAARVGGYEQYF. The CDR3 region has the DNA TGCAGCGCCGCCAGAGTCGGAGGCTACGAGCAGTACTTC.